Listed here are 8 T cell receptor beta chains from one sample, sequenced in a study of T-cell memory formation after mild COVID-19. TCRdb recomputed calls from the 5' RACE reads with MiXCR, one row per CDR3 protein. The table has fewer than 600,000 distinct CDR3 sequences, about 22% seen once. Sequencing used PBMCs or a T cell subset sorted from them (not recorded which). The receptors here all came from an adult woman who had mild COVID-19 (a few samples of this study predate the infection). Cell type and time point are not known.

This sequence joins TRBV27 and TRBJ2-7, with 7 bases identical to TRBD1. J lost 2 bases, V lost 8 bases, and 6 bases had no gene match. Germline V CDR1 and CDR2: MNHEY, SMNVEV (reference sequence). The CDR3 has 13 residues. CDR3 sequence reads: CASRGTATYEQYF. The CDR3 bases are TGTGCCAGCCGAGGGACAGCTACCTACGAGCAGTACTTC.

J is TRBJ2-1 and V is TRBV3-1; 12 bases are shared with TRBD2. Germline CDR1 reads LGHDT; CDR2 reads YNNKEL (reference sequence). The CDR3 length is 19 residues. Trimming cost V 0 bases and J 5 bases; bases outside gene matches: 11. The CDR3, as DNA: TGTGCCAGCAGCCAAGATATCGCTAGCGGGGGGGCCAGGAACAATGAGCAGTTCTTC. Protein sequence: CASSQDIASGGARNNEQFF.

The table lists this clonotype with a few counts. V gene TRBV7-9 combines with J gene TRBJ1-1, with D uncertain. Germline CDR1 is SEHNR and CDR2 is FQNEAQ (reference sequence). V lost 3 bases and J 2 bases, leaving 7 bases between the germline ends. The CDR3 totals 13 residues. The CDR3 here is CASSFPFNTEAFF. In DNA form, the CDR3 reads TGTGCCAGCAGCTTCCCGTTTAACACTGAAGCTTTCTTT.

This clonotype was counted at least ten times. V gene TRBV25-1 combines with J gene TRBJ2-3, with a possible D match to TRBD2 (6 bases). V dropped 1 base and J dropped 0 bases, with 11 bases sitting between them. Germline V lookup: CDR1 MGHDK, CDR2 SYGVNS. The CDR3 length is 16 residues. Here the CDR3 reads CASSEWAGFSTDTQYF. The CDR3 DNA reads TGTGCCAGCAGTGAATGGGCGGGATTTAGCACAGATACGCAGTATTTT.

This chain uses TRBV24-1 with TRBJ1-2; D unclear. In germline, CDR1 is KGHDR, CDR2 SFDVKD. This CDR3 has 15 residues. Trimming took 3 bases from V and 8 from J, leaving 18 bases between them. CDR3 DNA sequence: TGTGCCACCAGTGATCTCCCGGGAGACTCCGGAGGCTACACCTTC. This codes for CATSDLPGDSGGYTF.

This chain uses TRBV1 with TRBJ1-6; the table gives TRBD1 as D, unverified against the DNA. TRBV1 is noted as a pseudogene. The CDR3 spans 11 residues. CDR3 loop: CTSSPRAPLHF. CDR3 bases: TGCACCAGCAGCCCCCGGGCACCCCTCCACTTT.

This clonotype was seen only once. The V gene is TRBV2, the J gene TRBJ2-1; 9 bases are shared with TRBD2. The germline V gene has CDR1 SNHLY and CDR2 FYNNEI. The CDR3 consists of 13 residues. Trimming removed 9 bases from V and 5 bases from J; junction bases left unmatched: 5. This chain's CDR3 is CASWTSENNEQFF. The CDR3 DNA sequence: TGTGCCAGTTGGACTAGCGAGAACAATGAGCAGTTCTTC.

The genes are TRBV25-1 and TRBJ1-1; no clear D. Germline V gene data show CDR1 as MGHDK and CDR2 as SYGVNS. This CDR3 comprises 16 residues. Trimming took 5 bases from V and 6 from J, leaving 22 bases between them. The CDR3 here is CASSPSRSGRHSEAFF. Written as DNA, the CDR3 is TGTGCCAGCAGTCCAAGCCGGTCCGGACGACATTCTGAAGCTTTCTTT.